This T cell receptor (beta chain) was obtained from a study of shared clonotypes between healthy human individuals. For this clone: Its target is unknown. The same CDR3 arises from other DNA sequences in this sample as well.

Findings of the study overall: Clonotypes shared by all four sorted-subset donors had higher generation probabilities than non-shared clonotypes. Collection of samples was limited to blood; tissue repertoires likely differ.

It was into CD45RA+ naive and CD45RA-negative memory subsets that the CD4+ cells were split. The CDR3 runs to 15 residues. Germline-derived CDR1 and CDR2 are MDHEN and SYDVKM. After removal of 4 bases from V and 3 bases from J, the junction contained 5 bases not matched to a gene. Sorted-subset replicate PCRs used around 0.2 ug DNA, around 27,000 T cell genomes. Measured with immunoSEQ multiplex PCR; TCRdb has only the in-frame clones, and not every one. The sample records millions of clones, around 94% being singletons. Sequencing was done on a sample of naive CD4+ T cells sorted from blood. Noted subset: CD45RA+ positively selected. The TCR originated in a young man in good health. The V gene is TRBV28, the J gene TRBJ1-1; TRBD1 aligns across 10 bases. The CDR3 loop is CASSSAGTGDTEAFF. In nucleotides, the CDR3 is TGTGCCAGCAGTTCTGCCGGGACAGGGGACACTGAAGCTTTCTTT.